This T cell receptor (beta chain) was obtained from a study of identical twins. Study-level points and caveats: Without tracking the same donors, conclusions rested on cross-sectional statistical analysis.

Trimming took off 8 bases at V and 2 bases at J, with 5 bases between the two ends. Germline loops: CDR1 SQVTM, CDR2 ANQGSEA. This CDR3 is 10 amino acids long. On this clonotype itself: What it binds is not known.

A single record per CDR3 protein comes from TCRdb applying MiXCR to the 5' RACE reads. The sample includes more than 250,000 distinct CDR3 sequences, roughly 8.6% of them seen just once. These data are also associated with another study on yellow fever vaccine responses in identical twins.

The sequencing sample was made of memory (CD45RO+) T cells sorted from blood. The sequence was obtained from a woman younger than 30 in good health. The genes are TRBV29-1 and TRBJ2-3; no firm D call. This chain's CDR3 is CSYNTDTQYF. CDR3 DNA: TGCAGCTACAACACAGATACGCAGTATTTT.